Listed below are T cell receptor beta chains from one sample, sequenced in a study of T-cell reconstitution after alpha-beta-depleted transplantation in children. TCRdb fed the PCR reads into MiXCR, producing one record per CDR3 protein. The table shows about 270,000 distinct CDR3 sequences, with approximately 9.8% occurring only once. Specimen: PBMCs from the stem cell graft donor, collected from the stem cell graft. The receptors here all came from a human donor who donated a stem cell graft to a child with SCID. Both conserved end residues are trimmed from each CDR3. Each record gives: clone size, J gene, V gene, CDR3 protein. Some rows have no size entry. The others give once, few or many, or a class for an expanded clone.

clone size: few; J gene: TRBJ2-7; V gene: TRBV2; CDR3 protein: ASTRGTTYEQY
clone size: -; J gene: TRBJ2-5; V gene: TRBV29-1; CDR3 protein: SAKGTSDPPLY
clone size: few; J gene: TRBJ1-2; V gene: TRBV7-9; CDR3 protein: ASSLREGAPNYGYT
clone size: -; J gene: TRBJ2-3; V gene: TRBV11-3; CDR3 protein: ASSVGGVNTDTQY
clone size: few; J gene: TRBJ2-1; V gene: TRBV18; CDR3 protein: ASSPRDRGLSYNEQF
clone size: -; J gene: TRBJ1-6; V gene: TRBV5-1; CDR3 protein: ASSRTVTKSSYNSPLH
clone size: -; J gene: TRBJ2-1; V gene: TRBV10-3; CDR3 protein: AISDNRDSAYNEQF
clone size: -; J gene: TRBJ2-7; V gene: TRBV7-9; CDR3 protein: ASSLEVVGAYEQY
clone size: -; J gene: TRBJ2-7; V gene: TRBV5-1; CDR3 protein: ASSLRGPYEQY
clone size: few; J gene: TRBJ2-5; V gene: TRBV14; CDR3 protein: ASSQLSAGSETQY
clone size: -; J gene: TRBJ2-3; V gene: TRBV20-1; CDR3 protein: SARDRGGASGPSTDTQY
clone size: few; J gene: TRBJ2-2; V gene: TRBV19; CDR3 protein: ASSIDWGTGELF
clone size: -; J gene: TRBJ2-1; V gene: TRBV4-1; CDR3 protein: ASSQGGGTLSYNEQF
clone size: -; J gene: TRBJ1-1; V gene: TRBV12-3/TRBV12-4; CDR3 protein: ASSLISGSNTEAF
clone size: few; J gene: TRBJ1-2; V gene: TRBV12-3/TRBV12-4; CDR3 protein: ASSPTRTGGHGYT
clone size: few; J gene: TRBJ2-1; V gene: TRBV24-1; CDR3 protein: ATSDGGAGGNEQF
clone size: few; J gene: TRBJ2-3; V gene: TRBV7-9; CDR3 protein: ASSPNAWLSTDTQY
clone size: few; J gene: TRBJ1-4; V gene: TRBV29-1; CDR3 protein: SVPGSATTNEKLF
clone size: -; J gene: TRBJ2-2; V gene: TRBV5-1; CDR3 protein: ASSFGDRAPGELF
clone size: -; J gene: TRBJ2-3; V gene: TRBV20-1; CDR3 protein: SALWASGVRSTDTQY
clone size: -; J gene: TRBJ2-7; V gene: TRBV7-9; CDR3 protein: ASSPATEAYEQY
clone size: many; J gene: TRBJ2-3; V gene: TRBV20-1; CDR3 protein: SALDSRTDTQY
clone size: few; J gene: TRBJ2-5; V gene: TRBV3-1; CDR3 protein: ASSQRDRGPQTTQY
clone size: -; J gene: TRBJ2-7; V gene: TRBV10-2; CDR3 protein: ASSSPGFSSYEQY
clone size: -; J gene: TRBJ1-3; V gene: TRBV19; CDR3 protein: ASSPLPGYGNTIY
clone size: few; J gene: TRBJ2-3; V gene: TRBV20-1; CDR3 protein: SAREVAGNTQY
clone size: -; J gene: TRBJ1-5; V gene: TRBV12-3/TRBV12-4; CDR3 protein: ASSFMRQPQH
clone size: many; J gene: TRBJ2-7; V gene: TRBV4-1; CDR3 protein: ASSQVHRGQQTAPYEQY
clone size: -; J gene: TRBJ2-5; V gene: TRBV20-1; CDR3 protein: SARDPRVQTQY
clone size: many; J gene: TRBJ2-4; V gene: TRBV4-1; CDR3 protein: ASSQRGALAKNIQY
clone size: many; J gene: TRBJ2-7; V gene: TRBV6-1; CDR3 protein: ASRKTGSYEQY
clone size: -; J gene: TRBJ2-7; V gene: TRBV5-5; CDR3 protein: ASSFIAGEPYEQY
clone size: many; J gene: TRBJ1-1; V gene: TRBV5-4; CDR3 protein: ASSLPGNTEAF
clone size: -; J gene: TRBJ2-5; V gene: TRBV9; CDR3 protein: ASSPGTQASETQY
clone size: few; J gene: TRBJ1-1; V gene: TRBV7-8; CDR3 protein: ASSLVVSTSAF
clone size: -; J gene: TRBJ2-3; V gene: TRBV7-7; CDR3 protein: ASSPAASGGADTQY
clone size: many; J gene: TRBJ2-3; V gene: TRBV6-5; CDR3 protein: ASSYRGVAGATDTQY
clone size: few; J gene: TRBJ2-5; V gene: TRBV7-9; CDR3 protein: ASSLIEGSGEETQY
clone size: few; J gene: TRBJ2-1; V gene: TRBV6-4; CDR3 protein: ASRLLADNYNEQF
clone size: many; J gene: TRBJ1-2; V gene: TRBV15; CDR3 protein: ATSRGKEGYGYT
clone size: -; J gene: TRBJ1-1; V gene: TRBV15; CDR3 protein: ATSGDRDRGFTEAF
clone size: few; J gene: TRBJ1-6; V gene: TRBV7-9; CDR3 protein: ASSTGTGRDSPLH
clone size: many; J gene: TRBJ2-1; V gene: TRBV7-7; CDR3 protein: ASSLGGINNEQF
clone size: few; J gene: TRBJ2-6; V gene: TRBV5-1; CDR3 protein: ASSRAGQGPSGANVLT
clone size: few; J gene: TRBJ2-5; V gene: TRBV5-5; CDR3 protein: ASSLVTSALQETQY
clone size: -; J gene: TRBJ2-5; V gene: TRBV9; CDR3 protein: ASSELGAETQY
clone size: -; J gene: TRBJ2-7; V gene: TRBV7-2; CDR3 protein: ASSPGTGQSYEQY
clone size: -; J gene: TRBJ2-4; V gene: TRBV9; CDR3 protein: ASSVLMGGAKNIQY
clone size: few; J gene: TRBJ2-2; V gene: TRBV19; CDR3 protein: ASTLGWSTGELF
clone size: many; J gene: TRBJ2-1; V gene: TRBV20-1; CDR3 protein: SAAGTSSYNEQF
clone size: many; J gene: TRBJ1-1; V gene: TRBV25-1; CDR3 protein: ASRGEGGTEAF
clone size: -; J gene: TRBJ1-2; V gene: TRBV18; CDR3 protein: ASSPSVGQGASGYT
clone size: -; J gene: TRBJ1-1; V gene: TRBV20-1; CDR3 protein: SARGTENTEAF